The clone carrying this T cell receptor beta chain was seen only a few times. The antigen remains unidentified. This sample is part of a study of T-cell memory formation after mild COVID-19. Notes on the study in general: Within pre-infection memory, some responding clones were found, suggesting cross-reactive memory joined.

The CDR3 has 13 residues. CDR1 and CDR2 (germline): SGHVS, FQNEAQ. The V gene lost 5 bases and the J gene lost 4 bases, with 11 bases spanning the gap. TCRdb fed the 5' RACE reads into MiXCR, producing one record per CDR3 protein. Of about 500,000 distinct CDR3 sequences in the sample, around 21% were seen once. The chain has TRBV7-8 and TRBJ1-1, with D maybe TRBD1 (5 bases). The TCR sequence derives from an adult woman who had mild COVID-19 (a few samples of this study predate the infection). Cell type and time point are not known. The sample taken for sequencing was PBMCs or a T cell subset sorted from them (not recorded which). The CDR3 here is CASSRRQSTEAFF. The CDR3 nucleotides are TGTGCCAGCAGCCGCAGACAGAGCACTGAAGCTTTCTTT. The variable domain in full, completed from reference TRBV7-8 and TRBJ1-1, reads GAGVSQSPRYKVAKRGQDVALRCDPISGHVSLFWYQQALGQGPEFLTYFQNEAQLDKSGLPSDRFFAERPEGSVSTLKIQRTQQEDSAVYLCASSRRQSTEAFFGQGTRLTVV.